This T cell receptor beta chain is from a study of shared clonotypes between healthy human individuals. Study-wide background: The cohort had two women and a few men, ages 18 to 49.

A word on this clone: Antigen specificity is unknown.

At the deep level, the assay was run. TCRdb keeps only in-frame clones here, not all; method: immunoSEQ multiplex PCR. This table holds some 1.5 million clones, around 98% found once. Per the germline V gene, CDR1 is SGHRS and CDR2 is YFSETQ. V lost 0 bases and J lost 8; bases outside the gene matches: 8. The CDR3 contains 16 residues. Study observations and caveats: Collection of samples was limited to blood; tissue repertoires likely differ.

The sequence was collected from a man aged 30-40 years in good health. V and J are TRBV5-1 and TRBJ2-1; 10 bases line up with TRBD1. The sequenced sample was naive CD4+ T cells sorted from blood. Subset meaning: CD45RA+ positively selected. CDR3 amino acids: CASSLGFGTGVDEQFF. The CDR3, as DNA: TGCGCCAGCAGCTTGGGATTCGGGACAGGGGTCGATGAGCAGTTCTTC.